This T cell receptor (beta chain) was identified during a study of blood T cells in healthy people across ages. Study results and caveats: Any changes in expanded clonotypes were possibly confounded, as donor CMV status remained unknown. The diversity estimates, figures obtained from one million T cells, were considered underestimates.

Russia was home to the donors, healthy Caucasian individuals aged about 6 to 90. CDR3 length equals 17 residues. Germline CDR1 is SGDLS and CDR2 is YYNGEE. Trimming at V came to 7 bases and at J to 6 bases, leaving 15 bases not matched to a gene. For the second PCR, which ran for about 6 to 11 cycles, a sample-barcoded 5' primer and a J-beta primer mix were used. The template-switch adaptor was a 5' adaptor with 12 random nucleotides. It tagged each cDNA molecule. TCRdb fed the 5' RACE reads into MiXCR, producing one record per CDR3 protein. The sample consists of about 2 million distinct CDR3 sequences, just under 50% of them appearing once. Remarks on this clonotype: Its antigen is currently unknown.

Material for sequencing was blood. The chain is built from TRBV9 and TRBJ2-1; TRBD2 matches at 11 bases. This TCR was recovered from a woman between 40 and 55 years old in good health. CDR3 loop: CASSGVSGGGTVNEQFF. CDR3 DNA sequence: TGTGCCAGCTCGGGCGTTAGCGGGGGGGGAACAGTCAATGAGCAGTTCTTC.